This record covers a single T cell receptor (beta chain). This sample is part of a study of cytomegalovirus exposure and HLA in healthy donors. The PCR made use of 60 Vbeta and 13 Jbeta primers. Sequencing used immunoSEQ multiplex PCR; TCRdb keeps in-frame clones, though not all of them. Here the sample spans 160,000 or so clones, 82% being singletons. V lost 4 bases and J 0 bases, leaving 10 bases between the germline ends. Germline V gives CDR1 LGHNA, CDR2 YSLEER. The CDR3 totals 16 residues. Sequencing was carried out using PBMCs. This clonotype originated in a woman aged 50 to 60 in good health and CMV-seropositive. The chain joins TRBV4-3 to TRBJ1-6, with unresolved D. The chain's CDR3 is CASSRSSASYNSPLHF. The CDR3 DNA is TGCGCCAGCAGCCGATCCAGCGCCTCCTATAATTCACCCCTCCACTTT.